The entry below describes one T cell receptor beta chain. Its antigen is unidentified. The CDR3 is 15 residues long. Between the trimmed V and J ends, which lost 4 bases and 7 bases, there was a span of 16 bases. The V gene's germline CDR1 is SGHTA and CDR2 FQGNSA. Sequenced by immunoSEQ multiplex PCR; TCRdb stores in-frame clones only, minus some. The sample has just under 60,000 clones, 77% seen once. Enrolled patients, whose metastatic non-small-cell lung cancer was chemo-refractory, received focal radiation plus CTLA-4 blockade with ipilimumab. This entry is derived from a study of radiotherapy plus CTLA-4 blockade in lung cancer. Study context: Overall, 18% of patients showed an objective response, while about 31% attained disease control. General observations from the study: After treatment with radiotherapy plus ipilimumab, TCR clones that came from the tumor expanded in blood.

The specimen was peripheral blood, collected from a patient treated with radiotherapy plus ipilimumab. This TCR came from a human donor with non-small cell lung cancer who had a partial response to radiotherapy plus ipilimumab. The chain recombines TRBV7-2 with TRBJ1-4, with D perhaps matching TRBD1 (5 bases). The CDR3 loop is CASSSGGGLGEKLFF. CDR3 sequence (DNA): TGTGCCAGCAGCTCGGGGGGAGGGTTGGGTGAAAAACTGTTTTTT.